A single sample is the source of the 14 T cell receptor beta chains below, sequenced in a study of STAT5B mutations in CD4+ large granular lymphocyte leukemia. Sequencing was performed with immunoSEQ multiplex PCR; in TCRdb, only in-frame clones are kept and a portion is missing. The sample has roughly 29,000 clones, 65% to 80% seen once. The specimen sequenced was CD4+ T cells from blood buffy coats. All receptors derive from a human donor in good health.

This clone was picked up a small number of times. This sequence joins TRBV30 and TRBJ1-1; D is perhaps TRBD1 (5 bases). Germline V gene data show CDR1 as GTSNPN and CDR2 as SVGIG (reference sequence). This CDR3 has 11 amino acids. V shed 4 bases and J shed 11 bases, with 14 bases lying between them. The CDR3 coding sequence is TGTGCCTGGACCCCCGGAGGGGACGCTTTCTTT. Amino acid sequence: CAWTPGGDAFF. The full variable domain, with the rest looked up from reference TRBV30 and TRBJ1-1, is SQTIHQWPATLVQPVGSPLSLECTVEGTSNPNLYWYRQAAGRGLQLLFYSVGIGQISSEVPQNLSASRPQDRQFILSSKKLLLSDSGFYLCAWTPGGDAFFGQGTRLTVV.

CDR3 nucleotide sequence: TGTGCCAGCAGCCAAGTAACGATAGTCAGGGGGGATGAGCAGTTCTTC. Translated: CASSQVTIVRGDEQFF. V gene TRBV4-2 combines with J gene TRBJ2-1; possible D gene TRBD1, 7 bases. The CDR3 sequence is 16 residues long. The germline V gene has CDR1 LGHNA and CDR2 YNFKEQ. V dropped 1 base and J dropped 8 bases, with 18 bases sitting between them.

V and J are TRBV18 and TRBJ2-7, with TRBD1 matching over 9 bases. Germline assignment: CDR1 KGHSH and CDR2 LQKENI. The CDR3 loop spans 15 amino acids. Unmatched junction bases numbered 7, after V lost 3 bases and J lost 4 bases. CDR3 DNA sequence: TGTGCCAGCTCACCCCAGGGACAGGGTCAGTACGAGCAGTACTTC. Translated: CASSPQGQGQYEQYF.

This clone was counted a single time. The V call is TRBV18, the J call TRBJ2-2; D tentatively fits TRBD1 or TRBD2 (5 bases each). Germline V gene sequence: CDR1 KGHSH, CDR2 LQKENI. This CDR3 region has 15 residues. The V end was cut by 6 bases, the J end by 6 bases, with 17 bases between. DNA of the CDR3: TGTGCCAGCTCCCCTCCGGGACCCGTCGCCGGGGAGCTGTTTTTT. Translating it yields CASSPPGPVAGELFF. Supplemented by reference TRBV18 and TRBJ2-2, the full variable domain reads NAGVMQNPRHLVRRRGQEARLRCSPMKGHSHVYWYRQLPEEGLKFMVYLQKENIIDESGMPKERFSAEFPKEGPSILRIQQVVRGDSAAYFCASSPPGPVAGELFFGEGSRLTVL.

The sample holds a few counts of this clone. The chain employs TRBV4-1 and TRBJ1-5, with D unresolved. Per germline, CDR1 MGHRA and CDR2 YSYEKL. V dropped 0 bases and J dropped 2 bases, with 11 bases sitting between them. CDR3 length: 16 amino acids. The CDR3: CASSQEGNGGNQPQHF. CDR3 in DNA: TGCGCCAGCAGCCAAGAGGGCAATGGAGGCAATCAGCCCCAGCATTTT.

This sequence joins TRBV5-1 and TRBJ2-6, with a weak D call TRBD1 (5 bases). Germline CDR1 is SGHRS and CDR2 is YFSETQ. The CDR3 extends over 17 amino acids. The V end lost 4 bases, the J end lost 0 bases, and 14 bases lay between the germline ends. The CDR3 nucleotides are TGCGCCAGCAGCGTCTCAGGGTCTCCCTCTGGGGCCAACGTCCTGACTTTC. Amino acid sequence: CASSVSGSPSGANVLTF.

The chain has TRBV7-9 and TRBJ2-5, with TRBD1 matching over 9 bases. Per germline, CDR1 SEHNR and CDR2 FQNEAQ (reference sequence). CDR3 length: 16 residues. The J segment lost 4 bases and the V segment lost 1 base, leaving 7 bases of the junction unmatched. CDR3 region: CASSLGRQGVGETQYF. CDR3 sequence (DNA): TGTGCCAGCAGCTTAGGGAGACAGGGGGTCGGAGAGACCCAGTACTTC.

The chain joins TRBV7-9 to TRBJ1-1, with D tentatively TRBD1 (5 bases). The CDR3 is 13 residues long. The germline CDR1 and CDR2 sequences are SEHNR and FQNEAQ (reference sequence). V lost 8 bases and J lost 5, with 15 bases in between. The CDR3 coding sequence is TGTGCCAGCGTGGGGCAGGGAGAAACTGAAGCTTTCTTT. Residues: CASVGQGETEAFF.

The J gene is TRBJ2-7, the V gene TRBV19; D remains unclear. CDR3 length: 12 amino acids. Germline lookup yields CDR1 LNHDA and CDR2 SQIVND (reference sequence). The V gene lost 5 bases and the J gene lost 3 bases, with 8 bases spanning the gap. The CDR3 here is CASSQNDYEQYF. CDR3 in DNA: TGTGCCAGTAGTCAAAATGACTACGAGCAGTACTTC.

The CDR3 region is CASSPKLAGGPETQYF. CDR3 coding DNA: TGTGCCAGCTCACCAAAACTAGCGGGGGGGCCGGAGACCCAGTACTTC. The chain carries TRBV18 and TRBJ2-5; 13 nucleotides match TRBD2. The CDR3 has 16 residues. Germline CDR1 and CDR2: KGHSH and LQKENI. Germline trimming cut 2 bases from V and 5 bases from J; bases unmatched to any gene: 5.

The V and J genes are TRBV5-1 and TRBJ2-7, with TRBD1 as a possible D gene (6 bases). V lost 4 bases, J lost 0 bases, and 14 bases lay in between. Germline loops: CDR1 SGHRS, CDR2 YFSETQ. This CDR3 contains 15 residues. The CDR3 region has the DNA TGCGCCAGCAGCACCCTACAGGGAAGCTCCTACGAGCAGTACTTC. Its protein product is CASSTLQGSSYEQYF.

The CDR3 sequence: CASSQGTGGWDNEQFF. The CDR3 nucleotides read TGCGCCAGCAGCCAAGGGACAGGGGGCTGGGATAATGAGCAGTTCTTC. The V gene is TRBV4-1, the J gene TRBJ2-1; 11 bases are a match to TRBD1. The ends lost 1 base at V and 7 bases at J; junction bases unmatched: 6. The germline V gene has CDR1 MGHRA and CDR2 YSYEKL. This CDR3 contains 16 residues.

V and J are TRBV30 and TRBJ1-4, with TRBD1 matching 7 bases. Per germline, CDR1 GTSNPN and CDR2 SVGIG (reference sequence). The CDR3 has 15 residues. V was clipped by 2 bases and J by 6 bases; unmatched bases: 9. DNA for the CDR3: TGTGCCTGGAGTCCCCCGGGCAGGGGGGATGAAAAACTGTTTTTT. Protein product: CAWSPPGRGDEKLFF.

The rearrangement links TRBV28 to TRBJ1-2, with unresolved D. Between the trimmed V and J ends, which lost 1 base and 4 bases, there was a span of 7 bases. Looked up from germline, CDR1 is MDHEN and CDR2 is SYDVKM. The CDR3 has 13 residues. The CDR3 loop reads CASSLSASYGYTF. CDR3 nucleotide sequence: TGTGCCAGCAGTTTATCGGCCAGCTATGGCTACACCTTC.